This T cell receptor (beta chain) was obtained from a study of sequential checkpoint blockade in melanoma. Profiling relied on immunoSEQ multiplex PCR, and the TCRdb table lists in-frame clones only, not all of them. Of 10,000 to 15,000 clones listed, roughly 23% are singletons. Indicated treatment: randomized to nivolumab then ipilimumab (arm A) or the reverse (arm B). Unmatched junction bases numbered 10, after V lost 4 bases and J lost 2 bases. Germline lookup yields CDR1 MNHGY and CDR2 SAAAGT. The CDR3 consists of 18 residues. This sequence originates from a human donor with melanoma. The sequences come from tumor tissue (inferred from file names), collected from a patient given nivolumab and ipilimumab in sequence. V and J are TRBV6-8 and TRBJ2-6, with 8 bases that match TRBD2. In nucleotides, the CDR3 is TGTGCCAGCAGTTCCCCGGGAGGGGAGAGAACTGGGGCCAACGTCCTGACTTTC. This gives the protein CASSSPGGERTGANVLTF.